What follows are 22 T cell receptor beta chains derived from one specimen sequenced in a study of beta chain features in type 1 diabetes (dated by TCRdb to 2016 to 2018). The paper's findings and limits, for the study overall: Type 1 diabetes patients showed a moderate but significant shortening of TCRB CDR3 length in all four CD4+ subsets.

The library was built by means of the immunoSEQ multiplex PCR assay. The entire isolated RNA was reverse transcribed using the High Capacity cDNA Reverse Transcription Kit, and thus expressed TCRB transcripts were sequenced. Not all clones reach the TCRdb copy of this immuneACCESS table, which keeps in-frame sequences only. Checked studies attribute under half of the gap to unresolved V genes and leave the rest unexplained. The sample table contains 100,000 to 150,000 clones; only one count was recorded for 15% to 20% of them. The ten largest clones capture 2% to 3% of the sample. Antigens of these TCRs are unknown. Sequencing was performed on central memory CD4+ T cells from blood. All receptors derive from a man between 18 and 35 years old with type 1 diabetes.

The genes are TRBV30 and TRBJ2-7, with D unclear. Between the trimmed V and J ends, which lost 2 bases and 5 bases, there was a span of 19 bases. The germline V gene has CDR1 GTSNPN and CDR2 SVGIG (reference sequence). This CDR3 comprises 15 residues. Written as DNA, the CDR3 is TGTGCCTGGAGTCCCCCCGGGCAGCTCCGGAACGAGCAGTACTTC. It yields the protein CAWSPPGQLRNEQYF.

The chain is built from TRBV4-3 and TRBJ1-6; perhaps TRBD1 as D (5 bases). V was clipped by 8 bases and J by 6 bases, with 20 bases between them. This CDR3 has 16 residues. Germline CDR1 LGHNA, CDR2 YSLEER. The CDR3 is CASGPTLQDLNSPLHF. CDR3 in DNA: TGCGCCAGCGGACCAACTCTACAGGACCTTAATTCACCCCTCCACTTT.

The chain couples TRBV7-8 to TRBJ2-1; D might be TRBD2 (6 bases). This CDR3 is 12 amino acids long. Trimming shortened V by 4 bases and J by 9 bases, and 10 bases separated the two germline ends. Germline V CDR1 and CDR2: SGHVS, FQNEAQ. CDR3 in DNA: TGTGCCAGCAGCTCGAGGGGAGGTGAGCAGTTCTTC. It translates to CASSSRGGEQFF.

The rearrangement joins TRBV7-8 to TRBJ2-7; a weak D match, TRBD1 (6 bases). This CDR3 contains 13 residues. Germline V gene data show CDR1 as SGHVS and CDR2 as FQNEAQ. The ends were cut back, 8 bases at V and 6 bases at J, with 17 bases in the middle. CDR3 in amino acids: CASRSQTGTEQYF. As DNA, the CDR3 is TGTGCCAGCCGCTCACAAACAGGGACCGAGCAGTACTTC.

The gene calls are TRBV6-5 and TRBJ1-3; no clear D. From germline, CDR1 is MNHEY and CDR2 SVGAGI. The CDR3 sequence is 15 residues long. Trimming shortened V by 5 bases and J by 4 bases, and 15 bases separated the two germline ends. The CDR3 spells CASSRQARGGNTIYF. CDR3 coding DNA: TGTGCCAGCAGTCGTCAGGCACGGGGAGGAAACACCATATATTTT.

The genes are TRBV5-1 and TRBJ2-7; tentative D call: TRBD1 (6 bases). Germline CDR1 is SGHRS and CDR2 is YFSETQ. CDR3 size: 12 residues. V was pared by 4 bases and J by 6 bases, with 11 bases between. CDR3 DNA: TGCGCCAGCAGCGGAACAGGGAGCGAGCAGTACTTC. This sequence encodes CASSGTGSEQYF.

Comment on this clone: Other DNA sequences from this sample encode an identical CDR3 as well. The chain links TRBV29-1 to TRBJ2-5, with a weak D call TRBD2 (6 bases). This CDR3 spans 12 amino acids. Deletions cut 4 bases from V and 5 bases from J, with 11 bases between. From germline, CDR1 is SQVTM and CDR2 ANQGSEA. The CDR3 DNA reads TGCAGCGTTGTAACCGGGGGTGAGACCCAGTACTTC. It yields the protein CSVVTGGETQYF.

The chain couples TRBV18 to TRBJ1-1; D unresolved. V dropped 3 bases and J dropped 5 bases, with 16 bases sitting between them. Germline V gives CDR1 KGHSH, CDR2 LQKENI. The CDR3 spans 15 residues. This CDR3 is CASSPTGLGSTEAFF. As DNA, the CDR3 is TGTGCCAGCTCACCCACTGGACTGGGGAGTACTGAAGCTTTCTTT.

This clone was seen only a few times. V usage is TRBV7-2 and J usage is TRBJ2-7, with a weak D call TRBD2 (5 bases). Trimming left V 4 bases short and J 2 bases short, with 9 bases between. The CDR3 contains 13 residues. Germline loops: CDR1 SGHTA, CDR2 FQGNSA. The CDR3 spells CASSYMEAYEQYF. The DNA for the CDR3 is TGTGCCAGCAGCTACATGGAGGCCTACGAGCAGTACTTC. Together with reference TRBV7-2 and TRBJ2-7, the CDR3 gives the full variable domain: GAGVSQSPSNKVTEKGKDVELRCDPISGHTALYWYRQSLGQGLEFLIYFQGNSAPDKSGLPSDRFSAERTGGSVSTLTIQRTQQEDSAVYLCASSYMEAYEQYFGPGTRLTVT.

This clone was seen more than once but under ten times. The rearrangement joins TRBV27 to TRBJ1-2; TRBD1 aligns across 7 bases. There are 14 residues in the CDR3. V was pared by 4 bases and J by 2 bases, with 4 bases of the junction left unmatched. Germline CDR1 and CDR2: MNHEY and SMNVEV (reference sequence). The CDR3 loop reads CASSSPGQNYGYTF. In DNA form, the CDR3 reads TGTGCCAGCAGTTCCCCGGGACAGAACTATGGCTACACCTTC.

The table lists this clone with many counts. The genes are TRBV30 and TRBJ2-3, with 10 bases that match TRBD1. The CDR3 runs to 14 residues. V shed 3 bases, J shed 5 bases, and the junction held 5 bases outside the gene matches. CDR1 is GTSNPN, CDR2 SVGIG, per germline (reference sequence). CDR3 amino acids: CAWRTGGYGDTQYF. The CDR3 DNA is TGTGCCTGGAGGACAGGGGGCTACGGAGATACGCAGTATTTT.

The chain employs TRBV29-1 and TRBJ2-7; D is perhaps TRBD1 or TRBD2 (5 bases each). The length of the CDR3 is 14 residues. Germline V gene lookup returns CDR1 SQVTM and CDR2 ANQGSEA. Trimming stripped 7 bases from V and 7 bases from J, with 23 bases between. The CDR3: CSAVRGPVKGEQYF. CDR3 nucleotides: TGCAGCGCCGTCCGGGGCCCGGTTAAGGGAGAGCAGTACTTC.

This clone was detected many times. CDR3 sequence (DNA): TGTGCCAGCAGCTCGGGACTAGCGGGAGTCACAGATACGCAGTATTTT. This sequence encodes CASSSGLAGVTDTQYF. V gene TRBV5-4 combines with J gene TRBJ2-3; TRBD2 matches 14 bases. Germline trimming cut 3 bases from V and 2 bases from J; bases unmatched to any gene: 2. Per the germline V gene, CDR1 is SGHNT and CDR2 is YYREEE (reference sequence). The CDR3 loop spans 16 amino acids.

This sequence joins TRBV7-6 and TRBJ2-2; TRBD2 is a possible D gene (6 bases). Trimming left V 7 bases short and J 5 bases short, with 14 bases between. Germline CDR1 and CDR2: SGHVS and FNYEAQ. The CDR3 runs 14 residues. CDR3 sequence reads: CASTLLASTGELFF. CDR3 in DNA: TGTGCCAGCACCCTACTAGCTTCTACCGGGGAGCTGTTTTTT.

V and J are TRBV25-1 and TRBJ2-7; 7 bases are shared with TRBD2. Germline V gene sequence: CDR1 MGHDK, CDR2 SYGVNS. The V gene end was trimmed by 3 bases and the J gene end by 7 bases; junction bases not matched to a gene: 6. CDR3 length: 13 residues. For the CDR3, the DNA is TGTGCCAGCAGTGAGGCGGGAGAAGTAGAGCAGTACTTC. Translating it yields CASSEAGEVEQYF.

The J gene is TRBJ2-3, the V gene TRBV5-1; 8 bases match TRBD2. The CDR3 sequence is 17 residues long. Germline V gene lookup returns CDR1 SGHRS and CDR2 YFSETQ. V dropped 2 bases and J dropped 1; count of bases not matched to a gene: 9. The CDR3 spells CASSFRDSGDGTDTQYF. The CDR3 region has the DNA TGCGCCAGCAGCTTCCGGGATAGCGGGGACGGCACAGATACGCAGTATTTT.

This chain uses TRBV7-2 with TRBJ2-7, with D uncertain. Germline CDR1 reads SGHTA; CDR2 reads FQGNSA. The CDR3 is 12 residues long. Trimming took off 5 bases at V and 5 bases at J, with 10 bases between the two ends. In DNA, the CDR3 is TGTGCCAGCAGCCCTACCTCGGACGAGCAGTACTTC. It codes for CASSPTSDEQYF.

This clone has just a few counts. The genes are TRBV5-1 and TRBJ2-1; 7 bases are a match to TRBD2. The CDR3 is made up of 17 amino acids. Germline V lookup: CDR1 SGHRS, CDR2 YFSETQ. V gave up 4 bases and J gave up 0 bases; unmatched junction bases: 10. The CDR3 nucleotides are TGCGCCAGCAGCCCCAAGGGAGGGCCGACCTCCTACAATGAGCAGTTCTTC. Translating it yields CASSPKGGPTSYNEQFF.

The chain is built from TRBV7-2 and TRBJ2-7, with TRBD2 matching 13 bases. Germline CDR1 is SGHTA and CDR2 is FQGNSA. V was pared by 2 bases and J by 2 bases, with 0 bases of the junction left unmatched. There are 15 residues in the CDR3. CDR3 in amino acids: CASSLTSGGAYEQYF. CDR3 sequence (DNA): TGTGCCAGCAGCTTAACTAGCGGGGGGGCCTACGAGCAGTACTTC. Combining the CDR3 with reference TRBV7-2 and TRBJ2-7 gives the whole variable domain GAGVSQSPSNKVTEKGKDVELRCDPISGHTALYWYRQSLGQGLEFLIYFQGNSAPDKSGLPSDRFSAERTGGSVSTLTIQRTQQEDSAVYLCASSLTSGGAYEQYFGPGTRLTVT.

This clone was counted only a few times. V is TRBV5-4 and J is TRBJ2-5, with a possible D match to TRBD2 (6 bases). Trimming removed 4 bases from V and 5 bases from J, with 9 bases in between. Germline loops: CDR1 SGHNT, CDR2 YYREEE (reference sequence). CDR3 length: 12 residues. The CDR3 protein is CASSGRGETQYF. The CDR3 region has the DNA TGTGCCAGCAGCGGACGGGGGGAGACCCAGTACTTC.

This clone was observed a handful of times. The chain employs TRBV28 and TRBJ1-1, with a tentative D call TRBD1 (5 bases). V shed 10 bases and J shed 4 bases, with 19 bases lying between them. CDR1 is MDHEN and CDR2 is SYDVKM in the germline V gene. CDR3 length: 14 residues. The CDR3 sequence: CATSSPGLSTEAFF. CDR3 nucleotides: TGTGCCACCTCAAGCCCGGGACTGAGCACTGAAGCTTTCTTT.

As for this clone: The conserved final phenylalanine or tryptophan is absent from the CDR3, which likely points to a read error. No DNA is shown, since the ends of the CDR3 on it are uncertain; the CDR3 is the one TCRdb lists. The chain employs TRBV20-1 and TRBJ1-2. The CDR3 is made up of 10 amino acids, end residues included. CDR1 is DFQATT, CDR2 SNEGSKA, per germline (reference sequence). CDR3 protein: CSARDRVPSL.